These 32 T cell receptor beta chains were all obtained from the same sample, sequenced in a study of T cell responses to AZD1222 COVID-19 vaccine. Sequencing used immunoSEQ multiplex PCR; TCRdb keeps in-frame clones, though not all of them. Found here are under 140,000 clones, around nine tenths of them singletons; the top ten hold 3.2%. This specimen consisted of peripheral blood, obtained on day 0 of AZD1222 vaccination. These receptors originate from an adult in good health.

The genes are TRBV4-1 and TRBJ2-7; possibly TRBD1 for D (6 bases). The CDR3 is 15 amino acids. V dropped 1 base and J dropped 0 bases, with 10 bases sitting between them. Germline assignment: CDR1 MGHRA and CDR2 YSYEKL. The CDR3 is CASSQGRGSSYEQYF. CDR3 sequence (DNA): TGCGCCAGCAGCCAAGGCAGGGGAAGCTCCTACGAGCAGTACTTC.

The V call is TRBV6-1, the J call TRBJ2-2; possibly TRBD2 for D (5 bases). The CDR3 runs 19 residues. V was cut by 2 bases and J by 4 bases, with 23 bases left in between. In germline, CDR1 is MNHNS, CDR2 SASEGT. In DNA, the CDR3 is TGTGCCAGCAGTGAACAAGGAGGCCAGGCGGCACACGGCACCGGGGAGCTGTTTTTT. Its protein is CASSEQGGQAAHGTGELFF.

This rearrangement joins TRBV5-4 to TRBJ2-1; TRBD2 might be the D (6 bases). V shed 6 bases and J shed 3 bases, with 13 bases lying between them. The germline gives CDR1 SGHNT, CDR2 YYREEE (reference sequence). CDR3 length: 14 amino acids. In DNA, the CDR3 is TGTGCCAGCACGATGGGGGGTCGCTACAATGAGCAGTTCTTC. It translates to CASTMGGRYNEQFF. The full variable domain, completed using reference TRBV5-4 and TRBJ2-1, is ETGVTQSPTHLIKTRGQQVTLRCSSQSGHNTVSWYQQALGQGPQFIFQYYREEENGRGNFPPRFSGLQFPNYSSELNVNALELDDSALYLCASTMGGRYNEQFFGPGTRLTVL.

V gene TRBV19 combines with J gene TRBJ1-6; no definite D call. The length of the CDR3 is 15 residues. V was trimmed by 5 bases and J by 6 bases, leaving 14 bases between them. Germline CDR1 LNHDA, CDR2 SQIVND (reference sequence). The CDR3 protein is CASSPSTIPNSPLHF. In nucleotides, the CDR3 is TGTGCCAGTAGTCCTTCGACGATCCCTAATTCACCCCTCCACTTT.

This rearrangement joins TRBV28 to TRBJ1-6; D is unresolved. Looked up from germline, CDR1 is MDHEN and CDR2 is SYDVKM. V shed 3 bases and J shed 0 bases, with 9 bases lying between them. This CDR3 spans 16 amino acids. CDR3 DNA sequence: TGTGCCAGCAGTTTCGGGCGGAGCTCCTATAATTCACCCCTCCACTTT. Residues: CASSFGRSSYNSPLHF.

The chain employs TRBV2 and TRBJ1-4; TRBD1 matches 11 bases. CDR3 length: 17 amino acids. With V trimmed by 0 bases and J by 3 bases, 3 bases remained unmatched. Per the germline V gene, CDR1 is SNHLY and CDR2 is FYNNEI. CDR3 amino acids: CASSEADRGRSNEKLFF. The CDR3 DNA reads TGTGCCAGCAGTGAAGCGGACAGGGGGCGGTCTAATGAAAAACTGTTTTTT.

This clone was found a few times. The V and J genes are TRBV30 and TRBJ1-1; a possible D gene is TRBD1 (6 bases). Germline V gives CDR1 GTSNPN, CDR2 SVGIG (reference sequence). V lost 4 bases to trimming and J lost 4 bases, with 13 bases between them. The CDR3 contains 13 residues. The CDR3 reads CAWMSQGGTEAFF. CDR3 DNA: TGTGCCTGGATGTCACAGGGTGGCACTGAAGCTTTCTTT. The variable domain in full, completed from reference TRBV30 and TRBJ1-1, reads SQTIHQWPATLVQPVGSPLSLECTVEGTSNPNLYWYRQAAGRGLQLLFYSVGIGQISSEVPQNLSASRPQDRQFILSSKKLLLSDSGFYLCAWMSQGGTEAFFGQGTRLTVV.

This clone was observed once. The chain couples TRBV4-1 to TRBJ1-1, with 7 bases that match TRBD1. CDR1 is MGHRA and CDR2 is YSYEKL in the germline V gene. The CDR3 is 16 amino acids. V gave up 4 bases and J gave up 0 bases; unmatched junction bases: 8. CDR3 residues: CASSRARQGLNTEAFF. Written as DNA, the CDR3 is TGCGCCAGCAGCCGAGCCCGACAGGGCCTGAACACTGAAGCTTTCTTT.

Here the CDR3 reads CASRPLAGARDTQYF. DNA for the CDR3: TGTGCCAGCAGACCACTAGCGGGGGCTCGGGATACGCAGTATTTT. The chain is built from TRBV9 and TRBJ2-3, with 11 bases lining up with TRBD2. The CDR3 sequence is 15 residues long. Trimming at V came to 5 bases and at J to 6 bases, leaving 8 bases not matched to a gene. From germline, CDR1 is SGDLS and CDR2 YYNGEE.

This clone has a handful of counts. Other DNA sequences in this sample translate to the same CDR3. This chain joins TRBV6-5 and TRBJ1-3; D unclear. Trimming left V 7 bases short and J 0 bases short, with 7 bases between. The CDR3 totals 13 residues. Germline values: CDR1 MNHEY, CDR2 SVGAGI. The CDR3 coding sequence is TGTGCCAGCACCCAATCCTCTGGAAACACCATATATTTT. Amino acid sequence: CASTQSSGNTIYF.

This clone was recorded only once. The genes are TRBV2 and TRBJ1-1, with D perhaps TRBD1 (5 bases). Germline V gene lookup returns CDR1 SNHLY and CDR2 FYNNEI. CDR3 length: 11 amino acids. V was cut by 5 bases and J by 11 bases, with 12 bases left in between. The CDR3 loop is CASSLTGTAFF. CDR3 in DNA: TGTGCCAGCAGTCTAACAGGTACGGCTTTCTTT.

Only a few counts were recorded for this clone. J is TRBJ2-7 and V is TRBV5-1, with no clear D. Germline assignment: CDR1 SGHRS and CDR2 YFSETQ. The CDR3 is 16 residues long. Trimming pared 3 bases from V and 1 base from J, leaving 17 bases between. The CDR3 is CASSSYLASKSYEQYF. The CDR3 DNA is TGCGCCAGCAGCTCCTATTTAGCTTCAAAATCCTACGAGCAGTACTTC. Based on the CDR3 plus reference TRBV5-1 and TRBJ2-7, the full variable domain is KAGVTQTPRYLIKTRGQQVTLSCSPISGHRSVSWYQQTPGQGLQFLFEYFSETQRNKGNFPGRFSGRQFSNSRSEMNVSTLELGDSALYLCASSSYLASKSYEQYFGPGTRLTVT.

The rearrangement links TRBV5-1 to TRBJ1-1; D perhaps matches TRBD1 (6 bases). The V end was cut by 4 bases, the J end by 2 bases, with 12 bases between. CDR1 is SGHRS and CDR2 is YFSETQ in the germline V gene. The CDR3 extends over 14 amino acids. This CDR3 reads CASSPQGVNTEAFF. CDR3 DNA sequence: TGCGCCAGCAGCCCACAGGGTGTAAACACTGAAGCTTTCTTT.

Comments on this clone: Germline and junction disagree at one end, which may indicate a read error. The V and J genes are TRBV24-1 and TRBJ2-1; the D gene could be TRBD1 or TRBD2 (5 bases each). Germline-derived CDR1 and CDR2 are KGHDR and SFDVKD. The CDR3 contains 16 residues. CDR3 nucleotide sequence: TGTGCCACCAGTGACACCGGGACGGGATCCTTCAATGAGCAGTTCTTC. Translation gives CATSDTGTGSFNEQFF.

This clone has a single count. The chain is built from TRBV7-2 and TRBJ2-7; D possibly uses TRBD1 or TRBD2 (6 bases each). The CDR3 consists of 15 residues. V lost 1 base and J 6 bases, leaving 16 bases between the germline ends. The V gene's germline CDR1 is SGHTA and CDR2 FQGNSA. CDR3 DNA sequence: TGTGCCAGCAGCTTAGTTTCCGGGGGCGAGGTCGAGCAGTACTTC. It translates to CASSLVSGGEVEQYF.

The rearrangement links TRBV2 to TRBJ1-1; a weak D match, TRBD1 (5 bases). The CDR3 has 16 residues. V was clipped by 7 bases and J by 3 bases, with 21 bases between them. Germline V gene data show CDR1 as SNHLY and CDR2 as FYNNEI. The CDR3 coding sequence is TGTGCCAGCACCGAACTGGAAGGGGCCCTCGACACTGAAGCTTTCTTT. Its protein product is CASTELEGALDTEAFF. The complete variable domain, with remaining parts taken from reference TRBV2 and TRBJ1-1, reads EPEVTQTPSHQVTQMGQEVILRCVPISNHLYFYWYRQILGQKVEFLVSFYNNEISEKSEIFDDQFSVERPDGSNFTLKIRSTKLEDSAMYFCASTELEGALDTEAFFGQGTRLTVV.

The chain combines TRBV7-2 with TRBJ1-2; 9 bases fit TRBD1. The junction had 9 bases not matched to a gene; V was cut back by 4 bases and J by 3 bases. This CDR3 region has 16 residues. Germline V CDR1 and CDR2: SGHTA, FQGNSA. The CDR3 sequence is CASSSRDRDRHYGYTF. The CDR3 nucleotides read TGTGCCAGCAGCTCCCGGGACAGGGATAGGCACTATGGCTACACCTTC.

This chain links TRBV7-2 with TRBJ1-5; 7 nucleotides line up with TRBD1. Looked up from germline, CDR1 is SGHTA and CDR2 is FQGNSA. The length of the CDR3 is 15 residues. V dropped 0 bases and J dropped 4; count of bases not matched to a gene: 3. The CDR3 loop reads CASSLATGRNQPQHF. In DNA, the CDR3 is TGTGCCAGCAGCTTAGCGACAGGGAGGAATCAGCCCCAGCATTTT.

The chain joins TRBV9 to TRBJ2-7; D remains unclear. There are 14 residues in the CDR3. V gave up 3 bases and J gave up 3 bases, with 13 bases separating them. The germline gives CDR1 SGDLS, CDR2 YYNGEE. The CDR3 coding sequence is TGTGCCAGCAGCGCTGGCGTCGGAATCTACGAGCAGTACTTC. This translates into CASSAGVGIYEQYF.

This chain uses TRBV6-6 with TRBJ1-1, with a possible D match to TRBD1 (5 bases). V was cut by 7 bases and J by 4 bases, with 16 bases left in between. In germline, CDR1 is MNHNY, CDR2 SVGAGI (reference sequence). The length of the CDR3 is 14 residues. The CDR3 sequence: CASTSLGGVTEAFF. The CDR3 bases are TGTGCCAGCACCTCCCTCGGGGGGGTCACTGAAGCTTTCTTT.

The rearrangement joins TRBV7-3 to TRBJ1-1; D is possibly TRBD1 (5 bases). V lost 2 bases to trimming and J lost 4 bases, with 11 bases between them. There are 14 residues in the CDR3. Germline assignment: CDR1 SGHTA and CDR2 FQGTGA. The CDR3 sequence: CASSLASGGTEAFF. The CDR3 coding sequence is TGTGCCAGCAGCTTAGCCAGTGGGGGCACTGAAGCTTTCTTT.

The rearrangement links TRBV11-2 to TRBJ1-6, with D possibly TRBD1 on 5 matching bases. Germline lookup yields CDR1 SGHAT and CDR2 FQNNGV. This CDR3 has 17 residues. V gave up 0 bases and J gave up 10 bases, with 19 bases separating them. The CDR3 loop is CASSLEGRASPGSPLHF. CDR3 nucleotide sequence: TGTGCCAGCAGCTTAGAAGGCAGGGCCTCCCCAGGATCACCCCTCCACTTT.

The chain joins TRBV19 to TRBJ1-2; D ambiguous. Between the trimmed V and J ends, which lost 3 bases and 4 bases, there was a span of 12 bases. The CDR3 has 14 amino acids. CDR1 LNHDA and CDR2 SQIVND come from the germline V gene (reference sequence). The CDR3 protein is CASSIDEALYGYTF. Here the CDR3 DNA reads TGTGCCAGTAGTATTGATGAGGCCCTCTATGGCTACACCTTC.

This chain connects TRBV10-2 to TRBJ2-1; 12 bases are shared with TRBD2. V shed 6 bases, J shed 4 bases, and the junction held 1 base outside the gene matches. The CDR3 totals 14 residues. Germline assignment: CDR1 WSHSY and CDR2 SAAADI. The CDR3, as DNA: TGCGCCAGCAGACTAGCGGGGGGTTACAATGAGCAGTTCTTC. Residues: CASRLAGGYNEQFF.

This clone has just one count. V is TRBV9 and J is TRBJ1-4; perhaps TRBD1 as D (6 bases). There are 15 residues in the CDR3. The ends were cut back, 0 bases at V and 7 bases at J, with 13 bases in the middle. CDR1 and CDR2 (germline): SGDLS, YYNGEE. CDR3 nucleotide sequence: TGTGCCAGCAGCGTAGCCGCGGGGGCGCGTGAAAAACTGTTTTTT. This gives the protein CASSVAAGAREKLFF.

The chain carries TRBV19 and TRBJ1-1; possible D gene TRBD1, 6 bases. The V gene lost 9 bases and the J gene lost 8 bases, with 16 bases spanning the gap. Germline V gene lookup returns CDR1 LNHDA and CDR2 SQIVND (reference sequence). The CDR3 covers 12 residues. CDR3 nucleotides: TGTGCCAGCCGAGAGGGGGAAGGCGAAGCTTTCTTT. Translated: CASREGEGEAFF.

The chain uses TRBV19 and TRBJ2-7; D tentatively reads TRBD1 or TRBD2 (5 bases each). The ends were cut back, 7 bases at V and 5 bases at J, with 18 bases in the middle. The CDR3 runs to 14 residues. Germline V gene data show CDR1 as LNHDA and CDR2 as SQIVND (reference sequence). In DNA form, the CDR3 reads TGTGCCAGTACCACCCCCGGGACGATGGACGAGCAGTACTTC. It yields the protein CASTTPGTMDEQYF. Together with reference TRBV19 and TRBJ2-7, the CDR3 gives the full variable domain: DGGITQSPKYLFRKEGQNVTLSCEQNLNHDAMYWYRQDPGQGLRLIYYSQIVNDFQKGDIAEGYSVSREKKESFPLTVTSAQKNPTAFYLCASTTPGTMDEQYFGPGTRLTVT.

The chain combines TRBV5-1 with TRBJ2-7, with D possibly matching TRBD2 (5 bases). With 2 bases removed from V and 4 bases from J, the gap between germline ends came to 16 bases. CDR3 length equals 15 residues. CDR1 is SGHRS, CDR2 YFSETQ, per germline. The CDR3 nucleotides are TGCGCCAGCAGCTTATCAGGACTCCAGGAATACGAGCAGTACTTC. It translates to CASSLSGLQEYEQYF.

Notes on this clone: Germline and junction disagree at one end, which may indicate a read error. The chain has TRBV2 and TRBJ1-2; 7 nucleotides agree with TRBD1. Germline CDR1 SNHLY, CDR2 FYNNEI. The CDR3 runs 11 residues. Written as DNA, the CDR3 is TGTGCCAGCAGGGCCCGACAGGGTTACTCCTTC. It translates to CASRARQGYSF.

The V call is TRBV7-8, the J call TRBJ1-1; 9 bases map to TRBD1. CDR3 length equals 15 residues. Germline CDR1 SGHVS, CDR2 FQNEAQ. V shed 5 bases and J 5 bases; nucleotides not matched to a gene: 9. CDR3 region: CASSPWGQGGTEAFF. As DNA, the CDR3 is TGTGCCAGCAGCCCGTGGGGACAGGGAGGAACTGAAGCTTTCTTT. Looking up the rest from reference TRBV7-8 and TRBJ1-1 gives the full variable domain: GAGVSQSPRYKVAKRGQDVALRCDPISGHVSLFWYQQALGQGPEFLTYFQNEAQLDKSGLPSDRFFAERPEGSVSTLKIQRTQQEDSAVYLCASSPWGQGGTEAFFGQGTRLTVV.

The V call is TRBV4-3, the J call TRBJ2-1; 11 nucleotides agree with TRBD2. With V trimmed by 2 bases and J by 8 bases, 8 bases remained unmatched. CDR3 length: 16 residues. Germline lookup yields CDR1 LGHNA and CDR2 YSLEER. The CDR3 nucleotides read TGCGCCAGCAGCCAATATGGTAGCGGGGGGGAATATGAGCAGTTCTTC. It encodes CASSQYGSGGEYEQFF.

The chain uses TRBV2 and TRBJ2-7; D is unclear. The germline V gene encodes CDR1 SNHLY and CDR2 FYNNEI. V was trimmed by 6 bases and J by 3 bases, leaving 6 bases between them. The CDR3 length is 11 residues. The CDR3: CASRVIYEQYF. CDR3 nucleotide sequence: TGTGCCAGCAGGGTTATCTACGAGCAGTACTTC.